This T cell receptor (beta chain) was documented in a study of blood T cells in healthy people across ages. Turning to the study itself: About one barcoded beta molecule was captured per two T cells (by template switching).

A J-beta primer mix and a sample-barcoded 5' primer were used in a second PCR of about 6 to 12 cycles. MiXCR, run by TCRdb on the 5' RACE reads, gives a single entry per CDR3 protein. This table holds 1 million or so distinct CDR3 sequences, roughly a quarter found once. This sample also appeared in a second study, on T cells of mothers and their children.

The sample was blood. The TCR originated in a girl aged 2-10 years in good health.

The CDR3, as DNA: TGCGCCAGCAGCCAAGCCCGTCAGGGGGAGACCCAGTACTTC. Amino acid sequence: CASSQARQGETQYF. This chain joins TRBV4-3 and TRBJ2-5; D is perhaps TRBD1 (6 bases). The germline V gene has CDR1 LGHNA and CDR2 YSLEER. V lost 1 base to trimming and J lost 5 bases, with 11 bases between them. CDR3 size: 14 residues.